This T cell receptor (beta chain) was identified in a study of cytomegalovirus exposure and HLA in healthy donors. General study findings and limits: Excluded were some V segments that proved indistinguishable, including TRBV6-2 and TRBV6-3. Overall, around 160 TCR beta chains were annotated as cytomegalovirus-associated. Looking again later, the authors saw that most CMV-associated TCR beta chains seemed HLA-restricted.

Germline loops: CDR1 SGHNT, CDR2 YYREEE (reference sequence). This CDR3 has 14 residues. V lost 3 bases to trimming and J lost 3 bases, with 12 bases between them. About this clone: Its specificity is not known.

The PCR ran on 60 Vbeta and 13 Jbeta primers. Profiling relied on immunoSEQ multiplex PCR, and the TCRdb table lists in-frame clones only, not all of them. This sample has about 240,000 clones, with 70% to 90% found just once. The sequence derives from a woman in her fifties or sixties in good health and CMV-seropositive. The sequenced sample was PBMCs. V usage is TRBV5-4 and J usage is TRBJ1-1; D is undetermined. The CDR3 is CASSSRSGDTEAFF. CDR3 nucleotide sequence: TGTGCCAGCAGCTCTCGAAGCGGGGACACTGAAGCTTTCTTT. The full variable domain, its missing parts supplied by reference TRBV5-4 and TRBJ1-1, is ETGVTQSPTHLIKTRGQQVTLRCSSQSGHNTVSWYQQALGQGPQFIFQYYREEENGRGNFPPRFSGLQFPNYSSELNVNALELDDSALYLCASSSRSGDTEAFFGQGTRLTVV.